The entry below gives a single T cell receptor beta chain sequence along with its context. Other DNA variants within this sample encode the same CDR3. Generated by immunoSEQ multiplex PCR, the TCRdb table keeps only in-frame clones and is missing some. The sample holds under 250,000 clones; about four fifths are singletons and the top ten take 4%. This record belongs to a study of blood T cell repertoires in COVID-19. Germline V gene sequence: CDR1 SNHLY, CDR2 FYNNEI. The V segment lost 8 bases and the J segment 4 bases; nucleotides outside the gene matches: 5. The CDR3 covers 14 residues. The V and J genes are TRBV2 and TRBJ1-5, with 10 bases matching TRBD1. Sequencing was carried out using peripheral blood. This sequence originates from a man aged 45-60 years with acute or convalescent COVID-19. The DNA of the CDR3 is TGTGCCAGCTCCCGGACAGGGGGAAATCAGCCCCAGCATTTT. Its protein is CASSRTGGNQPQHF.